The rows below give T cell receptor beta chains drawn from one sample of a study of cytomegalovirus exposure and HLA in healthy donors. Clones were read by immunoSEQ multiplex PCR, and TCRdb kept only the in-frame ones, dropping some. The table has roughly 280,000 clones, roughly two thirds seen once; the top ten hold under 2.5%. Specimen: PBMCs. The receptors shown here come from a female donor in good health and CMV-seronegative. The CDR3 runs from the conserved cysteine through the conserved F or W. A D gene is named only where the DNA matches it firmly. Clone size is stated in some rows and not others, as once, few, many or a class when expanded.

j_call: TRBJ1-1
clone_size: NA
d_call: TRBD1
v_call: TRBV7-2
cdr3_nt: TGTGCCAGCAGCTTGAGGGGGCCCACTGAAGCTTTCTTT
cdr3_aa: CASSLRGPTEAFF

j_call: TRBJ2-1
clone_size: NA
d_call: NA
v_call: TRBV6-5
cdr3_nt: TGTGCCAGCAGTTACGACAACAATGAGCAGTTCTTC
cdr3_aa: CASSYDNNEQFF

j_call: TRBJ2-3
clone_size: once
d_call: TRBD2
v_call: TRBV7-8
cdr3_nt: TGTGCCAGCAGCTCGACTAGCGGGAGCTTAGATACGCAGTATTTT
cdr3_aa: CASSSTSGSLDTQYF

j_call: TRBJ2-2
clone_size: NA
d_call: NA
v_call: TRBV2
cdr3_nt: TGTGCCAGCATACCGACGGAGGGCCCGAACACCGGGGAGCTGTTTTTT
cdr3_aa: CASIPTEGPNTGELFF

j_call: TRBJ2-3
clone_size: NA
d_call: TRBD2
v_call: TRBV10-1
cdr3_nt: TGCGCCAGCAGCCCCCTCGGGACTAGCGGGATGACAGATACGCAGTATTTT
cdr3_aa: CASSPLGTSGMTDTQYF

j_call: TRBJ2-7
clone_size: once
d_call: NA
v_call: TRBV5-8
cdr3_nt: TGTGCCAGCAGCTCGACCAAGCGGGAGCAGTACTTC
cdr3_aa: CASSSTKREQYF

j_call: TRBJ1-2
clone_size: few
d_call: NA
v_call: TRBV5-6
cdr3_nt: TGTGCCAGCAGCCCGACTGCGGAGGTAGACTATGGCTACACCTTC
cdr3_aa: CASSPTAEVDYGYTF

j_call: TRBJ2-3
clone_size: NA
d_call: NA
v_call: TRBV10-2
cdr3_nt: TGCGCCACCTTGGGGGGAGTGGGCACAGATACGCAGTATTTT
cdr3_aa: CATLGGVGTDTQYF

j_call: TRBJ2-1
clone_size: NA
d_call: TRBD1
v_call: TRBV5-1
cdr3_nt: TGCGCCAGCAGCCAACAGACAGGGGTCCATGAGCAGTTCTTC
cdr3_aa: CASSQQTGVHEQFF

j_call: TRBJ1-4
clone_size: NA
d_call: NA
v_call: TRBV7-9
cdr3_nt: TGTGCCAGCAGCTTAGTCCAATCCCGGAGCTCTGAAAAACTGTTTTTT
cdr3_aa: CASSLVQSRSSEKLFF

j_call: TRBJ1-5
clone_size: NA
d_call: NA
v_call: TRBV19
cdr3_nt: TGTGCCAGTAGTACGGGGGGCCGGGGCAATCAGCCCCAGCATTTT
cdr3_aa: CASSTGGRGNQPQHF

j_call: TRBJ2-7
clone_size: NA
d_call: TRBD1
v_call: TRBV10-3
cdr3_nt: TGTGCCGCCCGGGACAGCTCCTACGAGCAGTACTTC
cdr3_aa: CAARDSSYEQYF

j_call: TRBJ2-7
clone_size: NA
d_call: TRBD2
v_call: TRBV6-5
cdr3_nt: TGTGCCAGCAGTTTTAACAGCGGGAGCCCCGCGTACGAGCAGTACTTC
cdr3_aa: CASSFNSGSPAYEQYF

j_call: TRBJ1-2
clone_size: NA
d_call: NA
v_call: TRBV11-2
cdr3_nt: TGTGCCAGCAGCTTCCAGGGAGGCTATGGCTACACCTTC
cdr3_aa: CASSFQGGYGYTF

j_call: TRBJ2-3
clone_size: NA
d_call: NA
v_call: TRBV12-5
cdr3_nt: TGTGCTAGTGGAAACGGGGATACGCAGTATTTT
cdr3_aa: CASGNGDTQYF

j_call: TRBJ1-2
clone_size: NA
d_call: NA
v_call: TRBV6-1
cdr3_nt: TGTGCCAGCAGTGAGAAAGGGCAGGGGAGCGGCTACACCTTC
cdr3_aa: CASSEKGQGSGYTF

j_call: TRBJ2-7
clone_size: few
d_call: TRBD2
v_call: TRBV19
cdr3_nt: TGTGCCACCTCCGGGACTAGCGAATACGAGCAGTACTTC
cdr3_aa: CATSGTSEYEQYF

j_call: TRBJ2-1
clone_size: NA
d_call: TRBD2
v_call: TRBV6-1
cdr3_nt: TGTGCCAGCAGTGCACTAGCGGGAGGCCGGAGTGAGCAGTTCTTC
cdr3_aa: CASSALAGGRSEQFF

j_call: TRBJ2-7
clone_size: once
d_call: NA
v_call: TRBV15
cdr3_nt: TGTGCCACCAGCACCGGGGGATCCTACGAGCAGTACTTC
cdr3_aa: CATSTGGSYEQYF

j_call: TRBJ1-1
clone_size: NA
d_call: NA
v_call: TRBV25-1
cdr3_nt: TGTGCCAGCCGTCCCAGGGGTACAGACACTGAAGCTTTCTTT
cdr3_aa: CASRPRGTDTEAFF

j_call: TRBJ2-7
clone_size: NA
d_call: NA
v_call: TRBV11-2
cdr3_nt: TGTGCCAGCGGGGGCGGACCTTTCTACGAGCAGTACTTC
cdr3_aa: CASGGGPFYEQYF

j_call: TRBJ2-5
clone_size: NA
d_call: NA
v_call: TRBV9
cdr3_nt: TGTGCCAGCAGCGTAGGAGGAGTTCCCCAAGAGACCCAGTACTTC
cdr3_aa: CASSVGGVPQETQYF

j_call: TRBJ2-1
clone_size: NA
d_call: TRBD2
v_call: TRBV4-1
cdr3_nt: TGCGCCAGCAGCCAACAACCCCCAGAGACTAGCGGGAGCTCACCTAACAATGAGCAGTTCTTC
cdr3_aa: CASSQQPPETSGSSPNNEQFF

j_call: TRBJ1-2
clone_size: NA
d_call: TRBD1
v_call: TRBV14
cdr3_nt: TGTGCCAGCAGCCAAGATCGGATCCGAGCTAGGGACAGGGAGTTTCGGGGGGATGGCTACACCTTC
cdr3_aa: CASSQDRIRARDREFRGDGYTF

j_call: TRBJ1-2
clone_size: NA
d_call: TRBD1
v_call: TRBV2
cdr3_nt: TGTGCCAGCAGTGAACAGGGGGCAAACTATGGCTACACCTTC
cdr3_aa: CASSEQGANYGYTF

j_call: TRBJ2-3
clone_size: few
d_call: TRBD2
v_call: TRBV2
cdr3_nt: TGTGCCAGCAGTGATCGGATGGGACTAGCGGGAGGGACAGATACGCAGTATTTT
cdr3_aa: CASSDRMGLAGGTDTQYF

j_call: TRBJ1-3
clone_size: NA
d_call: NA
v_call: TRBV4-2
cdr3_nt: TGTGCCAGCAGCCAAGAGTTCCTCTCTGGAAACACCATATATTTT
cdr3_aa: CASSQEFLSGNTIYF

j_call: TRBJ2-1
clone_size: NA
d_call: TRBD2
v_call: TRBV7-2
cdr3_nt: TGTGCCAGCAGGCCCCCGGGACTAGTGACCAACAATGAGCAGTTCTTC
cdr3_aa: CASRPPGLVTNNEQFF

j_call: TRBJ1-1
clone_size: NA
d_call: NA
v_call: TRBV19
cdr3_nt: TGTGCCAGTAGTATAGAGGTGACATACACTAGGATCACTGAAGCTTTCTTT
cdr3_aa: CASSIEVTYTRITEAFF

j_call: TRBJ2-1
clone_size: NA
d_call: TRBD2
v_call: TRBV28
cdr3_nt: TGTGCCAGCAGTTTGAGGCTAGCGGACCACTCCTACAATGAGCAGTTCTTC
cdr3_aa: CASSLRLADHSYNEQFF

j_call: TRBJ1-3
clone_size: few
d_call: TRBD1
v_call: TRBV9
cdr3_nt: TGTGCCAGCAGCCGACAGGGAAGCTCTGGAAACACCATATATTTT
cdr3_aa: CASSRQGSSGNTIYF

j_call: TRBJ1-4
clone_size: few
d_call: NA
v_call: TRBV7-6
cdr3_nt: TGTGCCAGCAGCCCGGCGGGGGAGGAAAAACTGTTTTTT
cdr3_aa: CASSPAGEEKLFF

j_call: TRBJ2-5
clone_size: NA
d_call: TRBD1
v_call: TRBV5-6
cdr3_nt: TGTGCCAGCAGCTTCGACAGGGGCCACCAGTACTTC
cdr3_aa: CASSFDRGHQYF

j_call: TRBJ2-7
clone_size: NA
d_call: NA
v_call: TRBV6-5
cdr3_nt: TGTGCCAGCAGGTCTTTCTACGAGCAGTACTTC
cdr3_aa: CASRSFYEQYF

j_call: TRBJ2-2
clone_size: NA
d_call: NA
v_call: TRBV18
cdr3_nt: TGTGCCAGCTCACCACTGGGAACAGGACCTGCGAACACCGGGGAGCTGTTTTTT
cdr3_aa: CASSPLGTGPANTGELFF

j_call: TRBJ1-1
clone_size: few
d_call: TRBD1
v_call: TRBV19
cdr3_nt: TGTGCCAGTAGTGGGCAGGGGGCGCGGAGCACTGAAGCTTTCTTT
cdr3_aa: CASSGQGARSTEAFF

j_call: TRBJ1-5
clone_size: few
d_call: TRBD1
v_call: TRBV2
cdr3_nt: TGTGCCAGCAGTGACCAAGGGACAGAAAACCATCAGCCCCAGCATTTT
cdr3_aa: CASSDQGTENHQPQHF

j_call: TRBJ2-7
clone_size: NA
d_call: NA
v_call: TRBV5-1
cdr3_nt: TGCGCCAGCAGCTTGAGGCAGGATTCCTACGAGCAGTACTTC
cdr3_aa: CASSLRQDSYEQYF

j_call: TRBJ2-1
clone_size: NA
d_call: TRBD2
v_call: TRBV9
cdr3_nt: TGTGCCAGCAGCGTACTAGCGGGACCCTACAATGAGCAGTTCTTC
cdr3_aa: CASSVLAGPYNEQFF

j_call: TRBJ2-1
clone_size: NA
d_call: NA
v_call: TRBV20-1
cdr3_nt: TGCAGTGCTTTAAGCGGACCCTATCAGTTCTTC
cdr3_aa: CSALSGPYQFF

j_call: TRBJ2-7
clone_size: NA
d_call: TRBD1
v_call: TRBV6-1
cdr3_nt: TGTGCCAGCAGTGAAGTTGGGACAGGGGGCATCGACGAGCAGTACTTC
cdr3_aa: CASSEVGTGGIDEQYF